This T cell receptor (beta chain) was retrieved from a study of T cell repertoires in cytomegalovirus infection. Study-level findings and limits: In two of eight donors, the top clonotype was HLA-C-restricted CMV-specific. The study identified carriers of CMV plus the relevant HLA from cumulative public TCR beta family frequency.

One entry per CDR3 protein, called by TCRdb with MiXCR from the reads. Of 100,000 to 150,000 distinct CDR3 sequences in the sample, roughly a quarter were seen once. With respect to this clonotype: What it binds is not known. At one end, the junction sequence differs from germline, possibly due to a read error.

Germline V CDR1 and CDR2: LNHDA, SQIVND (reference sequence). The CDR3 is 12 residues long. Material: PBMCs, sequenced either directly or after in vitro stimulation (not recorded which). The J gene is TRBJ2-7, the V gene TRBV19, with unresolved D. This TCR derives from a human donor in good health (CMV status not recorded). Some clones in this sample may be carry-over from other donors' samples. CDR3 protein: CASRKATHYEHF. CDR3 nucleotide sequence: TGTGCCAGTAGAAAGGCCACCCACTACGAGCACTTC.